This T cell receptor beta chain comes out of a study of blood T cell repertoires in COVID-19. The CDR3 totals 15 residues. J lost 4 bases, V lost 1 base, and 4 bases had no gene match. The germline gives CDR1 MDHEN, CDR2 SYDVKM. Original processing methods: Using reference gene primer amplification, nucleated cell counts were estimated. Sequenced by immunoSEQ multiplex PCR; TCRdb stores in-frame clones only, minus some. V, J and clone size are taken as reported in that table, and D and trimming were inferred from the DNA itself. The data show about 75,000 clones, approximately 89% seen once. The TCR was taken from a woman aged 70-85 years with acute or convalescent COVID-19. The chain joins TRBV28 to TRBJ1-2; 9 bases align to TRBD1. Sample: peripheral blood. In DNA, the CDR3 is TGTGCCAGCAGTTTATTGGGGACAGGGACCTATGGCTACACCTTC. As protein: CASSLLGTGTYGYTF.